This TCR beta chain comes out of a study of blood T cell repertoires in COVID-19. Study summary: Specimens from acute and convalescent COVID-19 originated in the United States, Italy and Spain. From T cells, B-cell-depleted T cells, or PBMCs came the material, which was cDNA or gDNA.

In germline, CDR1 is LNHNV, CDR2 YYDKDF (reference sequence). The CDR3 has 16 residues. Losses at the gene ends were 4 bases for V and 5 bases for J; bases not matched to a gene: 8. In its sample, this clone was seen a few times. In the original analysis: Amplification of reference gene primers provided the estimated nucleated cell counts. Sequencing was performed with immunoSEQ multiplex PCR; in TCRdb, only in-frame clones are kept and a portion is missing. V and J calls plus clone size are reproduced from that table; the DNA served to infer D and trimming. The sample lists around 240,000 clones, 70% to 90% occurring once.

This sequence originates from a man aged 40-55 years with acute or convalescent COVID-19. Sequences were obtained from peripheral blood. V gene TRBV15 combines with J gene TRBJ1-4; 9 bases fit TRBD1. The CDR3 region is CATSTEVGTGNEKLFF. CDR3 nucleotide sequence: TGTGCCACCAGCACGGAGGTCGGGACAGGGAATGAAAAACTGTTTTTT.